These 26 T cell receptor beta chains came from one sample sequenced in a study of blood T cells in healthy people across ages. Next came a second PCR, run for roughly 6 to 11 cycles, which used a sample-barcoded 5' primer along with a J-beta primer mix. TCRdb recomputed calls from the 5' RACE reads with MiXCR, one row per CDR3 protein. Among 650,000 to 1,000,000 distinct CDR3 sequences listed, around 36% were seen once. What was sequenced was blood. The source is a young man in good health.

The chain carries TRBV20-1 and TRBJ2-7; D unresolved. The V gene lost 6 bases and the J gene lost 12 bases, with 18 bases spanning the gap. The CDR3 is made up of 11 amino acids. Germline values: CDR1 DFQATT, CDR2 SNEGSKA (reference sequence). This CDR3 reads CSATVERKLYF. The CDR3 DNA reads as TGCAGTGCCACTGTGGAGAGAAAGCTGTACTTC.

This clonotype was observed a few times. The chain couples TRBV20-1 to TRBJ2-7; possible D gene TRBD1, 6 bases. Trimming removed 5 bases at V and 3 bases at J, with 14 bases between. Germline values: CDR1 DFQATT, CDR2 SNEGSKA (reference sequence). The CDR3 is 13 residues long. Here the CDR3 reads CSAAGTSNYEQYF. CDR3 coding DNA: TGCAGTGCTGCCGGGACATCAAACTACGAGCAGTACTTC.

The chain couples TRBV13 to TRBJ2-7; D may be TRBD1 (6 bases). The CDR3 consists of 14 residues. The V gene lost 4 bases and the J gene lost 2 bases, with 12 bases spanning the gap. Germline CDR1 reads PRHDT; CDR2 reads FYEKMQ (reference sequence). As DNA, the CDR3 is TGTGCCAGCAGCTCAAACAGGGTAACCTACGAGCAGTACTTC. It yields the protein CASSSNRVTYEQYF.

This clonotype has a handful of counts. This sequence joins TRBV6-5 and TRBJ2-1; D might be TRBD1 (5 bases). The germline V gene encodes CDR1 MNHEY and CDR2 SVGAGI. Trimming pared 0 bases from V and 12 bases from J, leaving 15 bases between. The CDR3 spans 14 residues. DNA of the CDR3: TGTGCCAGCAGTTACTCGACGTCAGGGAAGTGGCAGTTCTTC. Amino acids: CASSYSTSGKWQFF.

The chain couples TRBV2 to TRBJ1-1; 9 positions match TRBD1. The V segment lost 4 bases and the J segment 5 bases; nucleotides outside the gene matches: 8. CDR3 size: 15 residues. The germline V gene has CDR1 SNHLY and CDR2 FYNNEI. CDR3 sequence reads: CASSASQQGATEAFF. The CDR3 nucleotides read TGTGCCAGCAGTGCGTCCCAACAGGGGGCGACTGAAGCTTTCTTT. Based on the CDR3 plus reference TRBV2 and TRBJ1-1, the full variable domain is EPEVTQTPSHQVTQMGQEVILRCVPISNHLYFYWYRQILGQKVEFLVSFYNNEISEKSEIFDDQFSVERPDGSNFTLKIRSTKLEDSAMYFCASSASQQGATEAFFGQGTRLTVV.

This clonotype showed up many times. The chain has TRBV12-3 or TRBV12-4 and TRBJ2-7, with D perhaps matching TRBD2 (6 bases). Trimming pared 5 bases from V and 1 base from J, leaving 9 bases between. CDR3 size: 13 residues. The CDR3: CASSVGGSYEQYF. In DNA form, the CDR3 reads TGTGCCAGCAGTGTTGGGGGGTCCTACGAGCAGTACTTC.

This clonotype has a handful of counts. This may be a read error: a much more frequent sequence differs by one nucleotide. As DNA, the CDR3 is TGCGCCAGCAGCCAGCGGGTAGAAAGCTCCTACAATGAGCAGTTCTTC. Translated: CASSQRVESSYNEQFF. V gene TRBV4-3 combines with J gene TRBJ2-1, with D perhaps matching TRBD2 (5 bases). V dropped 3 bases and J dropped 0 bases, with 12 bases sitting between them. The CDR3 extends over 16 amino acids. CDR1 and CDR2 from the germline V gene are LGHNA and YSLEER.

J is TRBJ2-5 and V is TRBV27; 7 nucleotides line up with TRBD1. Germline V gene data show CDR1 as MNHEY and CDR2 as SMNVEV (reference sequence). This CDR3 region has 13 residues. Trimming took 3 bases from V and 4 from J; bases not matched to a gene: 2. DNA for the CDR3: TGTGCCAGCAGTTTTGAGGGGGCAGAGACCCAGTACTTC. Translating gives CASSFEGAETQYF.

The CDR3 DNA reads TGTGCCAGCAGTCCCCCCCGGGGGAGAGCAATTTCAACTAATGAAAAACTGTTTTTT. This translates into CASSPPRGRAISTNEKLFF. The J gene is TRBJ1-4, the V gene TRBV12-3 or TRBV12-4; possibly TRBD1 for D (5 bases). Between the trimmed V and J ends, which lost 5 bases and 0 bases, there was a span of 22 bases. The CDR3 has 19 amino acids.

The gene calls are TRBV15 and TRBJ2-6, with 8 positions matching TRBD2. In germline, CDR1 is LNHNV, CDR2 YYDKDF (reference sequence). The CDR3 runs 17 residues. Germline trimming cut 4 bases from V and 0 bases from J; bases unmatched to any gene: 5. The CDR3 nucleotides are TGTGCCACCAGCATGTCGACTAGCGTCTCTGGGGCCAACGTCCTGACTTTC. Protein product: CATSMSTSVSGANVLTF.

The chain uses TRBV7-2 and TRBJ1-1, with a tentative D call TRBD1 (6 bases). CDR1 SGHTA and CDR2 FQGNSA come from the germline V gene. The V end lost 2 bases, the J end lost 9 bases, and 10 bases lay between the germline ends. There are 12 residues in the CDR3. CDR3 bases: TGTGCCAGCAGCTTATCGGACAGCAAAGCTTTCTTT. It specifies CASSLSDSKAFF.

The V and J genes are TRBV9 and TRBJ2-5; TRBD2 aligns across 10 bases. TRBJ2-7 matches the DNA end more closely, so the J call is doubtful. CDR1 and CDR2 (germline): SGDLS, YYNGEE. There are 17 residues in the CDR3. For the CDR3, the DNA is TGTGCCAGCAGCCAACGACCTGGGGGGACTAGCGACAACGAGCAGTACTTC. This codes for CASSQRPGGTSDNEQYF.

The chain links TRBV5-1 to TRBJ1-4, with 12 nucleotides matching TRBD1. Trimming at V came to 3 bases and at J to 10 bases, leaving 7 bases not matched to a gene. The germline gives CDR1 SGHRS, CDR2 YFSETQ. This CDR3 comprises 15 residues. Here the CDR3 DNA reads TGCGCCAGCAGCTCGGAGGGACAGGGGGCTGGAAAACTGTTTTTT. It translates to CASSSEGQGAGKLFF.

The chain uses TRBV20-1 and TRBJ2-5, with 8 bases identical to TRBD2. There are 16 residues in the CDR3. Germline V gives CDR1 DFQATT, CDR2 SNEGSKA (reference sequence). The J segment lost 4 bases and the V segment lost 6 bases, leaving 16 bases of the junction unmatched. The CDR3 DNA reads TGCAGTGCACACTGGTCCCGGGGGGGTCGGGTAGAGACCCAGTACTTC. Translated, it gives CSAHWSRGGRVETQYF.

This clonotype was found a few times. V is TRBV12-3 or TRBV12-4 and J is TRBJ1-1; the D is unclear. The V end lost 6 bases, the J end lost 6 bases, and 17 bases lay between the germline ends. The CDR3 is 14 residues long. DNA of the CDR3: TGTGCCAGCAGGCGACCCGGGCCTCGGGCTGAAGCTTTCTTT. It codes for CASRRPGPRAEAFF.

Regarding this clonotype: This may arise from a read error, as a much more abundant clone is one base away. The chain combines TRBV5-1 with TRBJ2-5, with a tentative D call TRBD2 (6 bases). CDR3 length equals 15 residues. Germline V gene lookup returns CDR1 SGHRS and CDR2 YFSETQ. The V gene lost 4 bases and the J gene lost 11 bases, with 24 bases spanning the gap. The CDR3 coding sequence is TGCGCCAGCAGCCGTGGCGCTAGCGCCTACAATGAGCAGTACTTC. Translation gives CASSRGASAYNEQYF.

The table lists this clonotype with a few counts. CDR3 sequence (DNA): TGCAGTGCCCACTCCCGTATAGCGGGGGGCGGGTACAATGAGCAGTACTTC. This gives the protein CSAHSRIAGGGYNEQYF. The chain recombines TRBV20-1 with TRBJ2-7; TRBD2 aligns across 10 bases. The CDR3 has 17 amino acids. Germline V CDR1 and CDR2: DFQATT, SNEGSKA (reference sequence). V lost 6 bases and J lost 7; bases outside the gene matches: 21.

CDR3 sequence: CASSRGESGNYEQYF. Written as DNA, the CDR3 is TGCGCCAGCAGCCGGGGTGAGAGCGGCAACTACGAGCAGTACTTC. The rearrangement uses TRBV5-1 and TRBJ2-7; a weak D match, TRBD2 (5 bases). V was clipped by 4 bases and J by 3 bases, with 17 bases between them. The CDR3 sequence is 15 residues long. Germline loops: CDR1 SGHRS, CDR2 YFSETQ.

Worth noting for this clonotype: A read error is possible here, since a much larger clone lies one base away. The chain combines TRBV4-2 with TRBJ2-5; D call uncertain. The CDR3 sequence is 15 residues long. Germline-derived CDR1 and CDR2 are LGHNA and YNFKEQ. V lost 0 bases to trimming and J lost 11 bases, with 19 bases between them. The CDR3 protein is CASSQDLVGIYGQYF. CDR3 DNA sequence: TGTGCCAGCAGCCAAGATCTTGTGGGGATCTACGGGCAGTACTTC.

J is TRBJ1-5 and V is TRBV20-1; 8 bases line up with TRBD1. Germline lookup yields CDR1 DFQATT and CDR2 SNEGSKA (reference sequence). With 1 base clipped from V and 1 base from J, the junction kept 9 bases outside the gene matches. The CDR3 has 17 amino acids. The CDR3 DNA is TGCAGTGCTAGAGGCGGACAGGGAGTGGGGAGCAATCAGCCCCAGCATTTT. It codes for CSARGGQGVGSNQPQHF.

As to this clonotype: Possible read error: a much larger clone is one base away. The chain employs TRBV25-1 and TRBJ1-6; D ambiguous. CDR1 and CDR2 from the germline V gene are MGHDK and SYGVNS. The CDR3 sequence is 12 residues long. CDR3 coding DNA: TGTGCCAGCAGTGAATATAATTCACCCCCCCACTTT. Its translation is CASSEYNSPPHF. Together with reference TRBV25-1 and TRBJ1-6, the CDR3 gives the full variable domain: EADIYQTPRYLVIGTGKKITLECSQTMGHDKMYWYQQDPGMELHLIHYSYGVNSTEKGDLSSESTVSRIRTEHFPLTLESARPSHTSQYLCASSEYNSPPHFGNGTRLTVT.

About this clonotype: A junction end diverges from the germline sequence, so it may reflect a read error. This chain links TRBV7-2 with TRBJ1-5; D perhaps matches TRBD1 (6 bases). Germline V gene sequence: CDR1 SGHTA, CDR2 FQGNSA. The CDR3 is 14 amino acids. CDR3 in amino acids: CASSPQGSNQPRHF. The CDR3 DNA sequence: TGTGCCAGCAGCCCCCAGGGGAGCAATCAGCCCCGGCATTTT.

This chain uses TRBV2 with TRBJ2-1; 11 nucleotides agree with TRBD1. The germline gives CDR1 SNHLY, CDR2 FYNNEI. The CDR3 has 16 residues. V shed 8 bases and J 0 bases; nucleotides not matched to a gene: 6. In DNA form, the CDR3 reads TGTGCCAGCGGACAGGGGGCGTTTATCTCCTACAATGAGCAGTTCTTC. Its translation: CASGQGAFISYNEQFF.

This clonotype was picked up a small number of times. This chain links TRBV4-3 with TRBJ1-2; D is perhaps TRBD1 (5 bases). V was cut by 4 bases and J by 8 bases, with 20 bases left in between. Germline loops: CDR1 LGHNA, CDR2 YSLEER. This CDR3 is built from 15 residues. Here the CDR3 DNA reads TGCGCCAGCAGCCCCCGAAGTTCCGGGGGTGGGGGCTACACCTTC. Residues: CASSPRSSGGGGYTF.

The V call is TRBV15, the J call TRBJ2-2; TRBD2 agrees at 8 bases. The germline V gene encodes CDR1 LNHNV and CDR2 YYDKDF (reference sequence). CDR3 size: 17 residues. V lost 2 bases and J lost 3; bases outside the gene matches: 8. CDR3 coding DNA: TGTGCCACCAGCAGACCGGCGGGGGGAGTCGACACCGGGGAGCTGTTTTTT. Amino acid sequence: CATSRPAGGVDTGELFF.

This clonotype was detected a few times. This chain joins TRBV7-8 and TRBJ2-7; D gene uncertain. V lost 5 bases and J 4 bases, leaving 12 bases between the germline ends. Germline values: CDR1 SGHVS, CDR2 FQNEAQ. The CDR3 extends over 13 amino acids. CDR3 sequence (DNA): TGTGCCAGCAGCGATGAGGCAGTGTACGAGCAGTACTTC. Protein product: CASSDEAVYEQYF. Drawing the rest from reference TRBV7-8 and TRBJ2-7, the complete variable domain is GAGVSQSPRYKVAKRGQDVALRCDPISGHVSLFWYQQALGQGPEFLTYFQNEAQLDKSGLPSDRFFAERPEGSVSTLKIQRTQQEDSAVYLCASSDEAVYEQYFGPGTRLTVT.